This T cell receptor beta chain was identified in a study of CXCR3-negative and CXCR3-positive naive CD8 T cells. Study-level points and caveats: Both naive subsets had comparably high diversity; memory CD8+ cells much lower.

The authors prepared UMI-labeled TRB cDNA libraries by 5' RACE. Reanalyzing the 5' RACE reads, TCRdb keeps one entry per CDR3 protein, without DNA. Its table records roughly 86,000 distinct CDR3 sequences. Points on this clonotype: Its antigen is not known.

This TCR came from a human donor in good health. Some clones in this sample may be carry-over from other donors' samples. The sample was naive CXCR3- CD8+ T cells from blood. Subset meaning: CD45RO-CCR7+CD27+CD95- naive CD8+ T cells lacking CXCR3 (TNR3-).

CDR3 residues: CASSPGLAASSYNKQFF. The chain combines TRBV5-1 with TRBJ2-1; the TCRdb D gene call, TRBD2, has no DNA to confirm it. Germline CDR1 reads SGHRS; CDR2 reads YFSETQ. This CDR3 spans 17 amino acids.